This T cell receptor (beta chain) was sequenced in a study of cytomegalovirus exposure and HLA in healthy donors. In the study overall: The 500 to 850 first-cohort repertoires and the 120 or so validation repertoires shared the same platform, a later analysis reported.

Repertoires were generated with immunoSEQ multiplex PCR, while TCRdb's copy carries only in-frame clones and drops some. The sample consists of roughly 120,000 clones, approximately 86% of them appearing once. Trimming left V 1 base short and J 5 bases short, with 12 bases between. This CDR3 spans 14 amino acids. Germline V gene lookup returns CDR1 LNHNV and CDR2 YYDKDF (reference sequence). Points from the study as a whole: Among TCR beta chains, those listed as cytomegalovirus-associated numbered around 180. Subsequent analysis of the 100 to 150 validation repertoires found a tendency for first-cohort TCR clusters to co-occur. Rare TCR sequences predominated, though certain public TCRs were found in many donors.

This clone was seen only a few times. Its antigen is as yet unknown. The specimen sequenced was PBMCs. The source is a man in his late teens or twenties in good health and CMV-seropositive. This chain links TRBV15 with TRBJ2-7, with D possibly TRBD2 on 6 matching bases. In DNA, the CDR3 is TGTGCCACCAGCAGAGTGGGGGGAAGTGACGAGCAGTACTTC. Translating it yields CATSRVGGSDEQYF.